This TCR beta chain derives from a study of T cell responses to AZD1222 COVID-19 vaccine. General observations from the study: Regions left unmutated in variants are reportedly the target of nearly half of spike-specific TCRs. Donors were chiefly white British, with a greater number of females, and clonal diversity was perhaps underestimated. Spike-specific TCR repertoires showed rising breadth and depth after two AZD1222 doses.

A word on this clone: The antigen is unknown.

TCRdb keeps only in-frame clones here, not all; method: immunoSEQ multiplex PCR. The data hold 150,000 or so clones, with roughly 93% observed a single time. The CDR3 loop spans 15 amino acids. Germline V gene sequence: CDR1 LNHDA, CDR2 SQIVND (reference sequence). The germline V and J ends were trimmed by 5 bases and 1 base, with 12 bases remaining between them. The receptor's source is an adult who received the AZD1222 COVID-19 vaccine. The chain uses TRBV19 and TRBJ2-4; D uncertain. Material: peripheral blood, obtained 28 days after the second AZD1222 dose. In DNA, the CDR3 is TGTGCCAGTAGTTTAAGACCCCTGGCCAAAAACATTCAGTACTTC. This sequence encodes CASSLRPLAKNIQYF.